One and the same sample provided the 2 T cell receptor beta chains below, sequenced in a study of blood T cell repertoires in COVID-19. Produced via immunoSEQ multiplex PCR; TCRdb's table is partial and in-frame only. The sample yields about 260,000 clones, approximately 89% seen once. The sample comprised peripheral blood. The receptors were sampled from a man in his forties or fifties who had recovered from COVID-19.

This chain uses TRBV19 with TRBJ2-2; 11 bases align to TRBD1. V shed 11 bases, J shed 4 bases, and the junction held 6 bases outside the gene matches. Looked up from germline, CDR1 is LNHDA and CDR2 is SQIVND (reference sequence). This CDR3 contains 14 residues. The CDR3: CASRGQGGTGELFF. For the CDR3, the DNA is TGTGCCTCACGGGGACAGGGGGGCACCGGGGAGCTGTTTTTT.

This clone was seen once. CDR3 protein: CASSSRGAGGGNEQFF. The CDR3 DNA follows: TGTGCCAGCAGCTCCAGGGGAGCGGGAGGGGGTAATGAGCAGTTCTTC. The chain recombines TRBV5-5 with TRBJ2-1; 10 positions agree with TRBD2. Germline values: CDR1 SGHKS, CDR2 YYEKEE (reference sequence). This CDR3 is 16 amino acids long. The V gene end was trimmed by 3 bases and the J gene end by 7 bases; junction bases not matched to a gene: 10.